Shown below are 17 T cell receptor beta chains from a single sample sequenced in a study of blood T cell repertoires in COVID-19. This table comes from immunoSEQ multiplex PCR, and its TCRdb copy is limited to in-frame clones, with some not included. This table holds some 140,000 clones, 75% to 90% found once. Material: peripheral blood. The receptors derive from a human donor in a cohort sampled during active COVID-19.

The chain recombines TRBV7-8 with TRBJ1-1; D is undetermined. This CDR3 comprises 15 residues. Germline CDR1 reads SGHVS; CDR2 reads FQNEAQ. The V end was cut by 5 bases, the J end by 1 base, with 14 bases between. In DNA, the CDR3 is TGTGCCAGCAGCCCTGGAGGGCTGAGGAACACTGAAGCTTTCTTT. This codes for CASSPGGLRNTEAFF.

The CDR3 region is CASSLDSLSYGYTF. The CDR3 DNA reads as TGCGCCAGCAGCTTGGACAGCCTTTCCTATGGCTACACCTTC. This chain links TRBV5-1 with TRBJ1-2; D is undetermined. V was trimmed by 0 bases and J by 4 bases, leaving 10 bases between them. This CDR3 has 14 amino acids. Germline V lookup: CDR1 SGHRS, CDR2 YFSETQ.

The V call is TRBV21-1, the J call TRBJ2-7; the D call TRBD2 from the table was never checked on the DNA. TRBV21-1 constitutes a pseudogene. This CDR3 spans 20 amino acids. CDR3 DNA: TGTGCCAGCAGCAAAGGGAATATACTAGCGGCCGAGATAACCACCTACGAGCAGTACGTC. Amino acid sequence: CASSKGNILAAEITTYEQYV.

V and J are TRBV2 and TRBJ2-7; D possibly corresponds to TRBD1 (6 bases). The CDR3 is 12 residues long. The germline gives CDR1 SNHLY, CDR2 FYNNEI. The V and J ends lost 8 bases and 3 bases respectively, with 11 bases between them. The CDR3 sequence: CASDNRDYEQYV. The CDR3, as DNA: TGTGCCAGCGATAACAGGGACTACGAGCAGTACGTC.

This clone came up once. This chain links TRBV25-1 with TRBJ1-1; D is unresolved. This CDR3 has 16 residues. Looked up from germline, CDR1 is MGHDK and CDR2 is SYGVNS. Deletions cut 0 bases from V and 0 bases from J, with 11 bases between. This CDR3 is CASSEYTGFMNTEAFF. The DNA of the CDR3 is TGTGCCAGCAGTGAATATACGGGATTCATGAACACTGAAGCTTTCTTT.

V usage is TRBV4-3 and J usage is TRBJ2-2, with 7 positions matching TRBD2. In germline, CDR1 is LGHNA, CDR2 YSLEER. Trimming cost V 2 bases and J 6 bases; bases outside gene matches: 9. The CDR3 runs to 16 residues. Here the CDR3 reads CASSQWGGSIAGELFF. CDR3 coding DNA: TGCGCCAGCAGCCAATGGGGGGGTTCTATCGCCGGGGAGCTGTTTTTT.

CDR3 region: CAISDLAGSAGYTF. For the CDR3, the DNA is TGTGCCATCAGTGACCTTGCGGGCTCAGCTGGCTACACCTTC. The chain uses TRBV10-3 and TRBJ1-2; D ambiguous. CDR1 ENHRY and CDR2 SYGVKD come from the germline V gene. The length of the CDR3 is 14 residues. Trimming removed 3 bases at V and 7 bases at J, with 15 bases between.

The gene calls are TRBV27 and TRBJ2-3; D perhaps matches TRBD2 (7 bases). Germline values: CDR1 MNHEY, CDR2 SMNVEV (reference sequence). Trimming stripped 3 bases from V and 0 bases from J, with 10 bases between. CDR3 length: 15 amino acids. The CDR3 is CASSLGGASTDTQYF. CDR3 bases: TGTGCCAGCAGTTTGGGGGGGGCTAGCACAGATACGCAGTATTTT.

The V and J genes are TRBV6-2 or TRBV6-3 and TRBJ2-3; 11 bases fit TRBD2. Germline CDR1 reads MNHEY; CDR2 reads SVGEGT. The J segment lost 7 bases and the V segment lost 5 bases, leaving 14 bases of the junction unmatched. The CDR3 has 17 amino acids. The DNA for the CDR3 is TGTGCCAGCAGTCCGTTGCGGACTAGCGGGCCGGCCCATACGCAGTATTTT. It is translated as CASSPLRTSGPAHTQYF.

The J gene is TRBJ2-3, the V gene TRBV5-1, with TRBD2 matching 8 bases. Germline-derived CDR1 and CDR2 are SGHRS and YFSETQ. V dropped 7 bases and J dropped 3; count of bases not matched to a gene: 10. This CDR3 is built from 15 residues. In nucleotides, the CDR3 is TGCGCCAGCCAATGGACGGGAGGGCCAACAGATACGCAGTATTTT. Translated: CASQWTGGPTDTQYF.

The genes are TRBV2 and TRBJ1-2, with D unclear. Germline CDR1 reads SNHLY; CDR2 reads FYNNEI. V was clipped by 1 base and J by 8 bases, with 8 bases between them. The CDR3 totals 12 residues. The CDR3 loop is CASSEVGPGYTF. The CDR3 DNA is TGTGCCAGCAGTGAAGTGGGCCCGGGCTACACCTTC.

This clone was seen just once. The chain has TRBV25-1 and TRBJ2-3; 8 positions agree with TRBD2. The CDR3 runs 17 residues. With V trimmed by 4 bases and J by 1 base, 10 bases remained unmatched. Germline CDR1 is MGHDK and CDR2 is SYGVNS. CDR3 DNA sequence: TGTGCCAGCAGTGCATGGGGCAGCGGGAGAGGCACAGATACGCAGTATTTT. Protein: CASSAWGSGRGTDTQYF.

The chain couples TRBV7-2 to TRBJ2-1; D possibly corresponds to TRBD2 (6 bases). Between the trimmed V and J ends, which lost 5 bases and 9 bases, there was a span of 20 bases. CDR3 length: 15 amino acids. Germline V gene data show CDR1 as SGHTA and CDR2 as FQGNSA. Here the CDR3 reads CASSEGRLAWGEQFF. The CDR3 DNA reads TGTGCCAGCAGCGAAGGGAGGCTAGCTTGGGGTGAGCAGTTCTTC.

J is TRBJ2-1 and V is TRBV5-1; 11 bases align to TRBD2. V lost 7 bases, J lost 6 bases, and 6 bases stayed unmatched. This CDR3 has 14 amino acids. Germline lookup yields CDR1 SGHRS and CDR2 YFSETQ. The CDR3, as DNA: TGCGCCAGCCGCTGGACTAGCGGGTCCAATGAGCAGTTCTTC. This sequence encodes CASRWTSGSNEQFF.

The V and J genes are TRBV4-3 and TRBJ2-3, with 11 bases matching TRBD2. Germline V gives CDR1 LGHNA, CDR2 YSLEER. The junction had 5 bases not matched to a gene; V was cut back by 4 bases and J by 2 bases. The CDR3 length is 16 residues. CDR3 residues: CASSLGLADPTDTQYF. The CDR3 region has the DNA TGCGCCAGCAGCCTGGGACTAGCGGATCCCACAGATACGCAGTATTTT.

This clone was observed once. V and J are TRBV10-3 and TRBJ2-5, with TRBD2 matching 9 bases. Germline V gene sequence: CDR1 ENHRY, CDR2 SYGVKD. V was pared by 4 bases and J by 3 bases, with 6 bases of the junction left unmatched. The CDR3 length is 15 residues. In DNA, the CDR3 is TGTGCCATCAGTGTTGGCGGGGGGGGTAAAGAGACCCAGTACTTC. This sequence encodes CAISVGGGGKETQYF.

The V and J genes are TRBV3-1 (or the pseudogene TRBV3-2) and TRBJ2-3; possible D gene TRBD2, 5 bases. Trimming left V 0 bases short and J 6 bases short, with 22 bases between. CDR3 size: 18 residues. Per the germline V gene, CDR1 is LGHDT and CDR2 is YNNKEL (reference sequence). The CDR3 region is CASSQDIYRRSGSDTQYF. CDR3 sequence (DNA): TGTGCCAGCAGCCAAGACATCTATCGGAGGAGTGGGTCCGATACGCAGTATTTT.